This T cell receptor beta chain was profiled in a study of breast tumors, draining lymph nodes, adjacent tissues. Study-wide results and limits: The lymph node origin of tumor T cells was framed as consistent with a hypothesis, not demonstrated.

Germline CDR1 and CDR2: SGHVS and FQNEAQ. CDR3 length: 20 residues. Trimming stripped 2 bases from V and 4 bases from J, with 24 bases between. TCRdb reprocessed the multiplex PCR reads with MiXCR, giving one entry per CDR3 protein. Among 140,000 to 150,000 distinct CDR3 sequences listed, about 33% were seen once. Axillary draining lymph nodes of breast cancer patients supplied the node samples. This clonotype was seen many times. Its matching antigen is unknown. The TCR comes from a female donor with breast cancer. Some clones in this sample may be carry-over from other donors' samples. This chain uses TRBV7-8 with TRBJ1-6; tentatively, D is TRBD1 (5 bases). Source material: axillary lymph node tissue. Here the CDR3 DNA reads TGTGCCAGCAGCTTACGCCAGGGTAGCCCAAATGAAGGATATAATTCACCCCTCCACTTT. It yields the protein CASSLRQGSPNEGYNSPLHF. Filled out from reference TRBV7-8 and TRBJ1-6, the complete variable domain reads GAGVSQSPRYKVAKRGQDVALRCDPISGHVSLFWYQQALGQGPEFLTYFQNEAQLDKSGLPSDRFFAERPEGSVSTLKIQRTQQEDSAVYLCASSLRQGSPNEGYNSPLHFGNGTRLTVT.